The clone carrying this T cell receptor beta chain was observed a handful of times. The target antigen is unknown. A universal primer binding site was introduced by template switching. The final cDNA contained unique molecular identifiers. TCRdb passed the 5' RACE reads through MiXCR, listing each CDR3 protein once. The repertoire has some 300,000 distinct CDR3 sequences, 12% of them found once; the top ten carry around 7.8%. This specimen belongs to a study of identical twins. The study's findings and limits: Abundant cord blood beta clonotypes carried fewer insertions; memory repertoires showed none.

These data also formed part of another study, on yellow fever vaccine responses in identical twins. That report adds: Twins' vaccine T cell response reportedly gave the appearance of partial convergence and partial personalization.

Material: CD8+ T cells sorted from blood. The TCR originated in a woman under 30 in good health.

The CDR3 sequence is CASRRLGNRTQHF. For the CDR3, the DNA is TGTGCCAGCAGAAGACTGGGGAATCGAACCCAGCATTTT. The V gene is TRBV2, the J gene TRBJ1-5; D not certain. CDR1 and CDR2 (germline): SNHLY, FYNNEI. V was trimmed by 6 bases and J by 11 bases, leaving 17 bases between them. This CDR3 has 13 residues. Full variable domain (remainder filled in from reference TRBV2 and TRBJ1-5): EPEVTQTPSHQVTQMGQEVILRCVPISNHLYFYWYRQILGQKVEFLVSFYNNEISEKSEIFDDQFSVERPDGSNFTLKIRSTKLEDSAMYFCASRRLGNRTQHFGDGTRLSIL.